The 18 T cell receptor beta chains below come from one sample, sequenced in a study of cytomegalovirus exposure and HLA in healthy donors. The study ran its PCR with 60 Vbeta and 13 Jbeta primers. The protocol was immunoSEQ multiplex PCR, while the TCRdb copy is restricted to in-frame clones and leaves out a portion. The repertoire consists of roughly 200,000 clones, with roughly 87% occurring once and the leading ten covering around 0.52%. Specimen: PBMCs. The receptors come from a woman in her forties or fifties in good health and CMV-seronegative.

This clone has more than one count but fewer than ten. The chain recombines TRBV6-5 with TRBJ2-3; 10 bases are a match to TRBD1. CDR3 length equals 13 residues. From germline, CDR1 is MNHEY and CDR2 SVGAGI. The J segment lost 1 base and the V segment lost 10 bases, leaving 2 bases of the junction unmatched. CDR3 bases: TGTGCCACCGGGACAGGGGGCACAGATACGCAGTATTTT. The encoded protein is CATGTGGTDTQYF.

The V call is TRBV27, the J call TRBJ2-7, with a tentative D call TRBD1 (6 bases). CDR3 length: 15 amino acids. CDR1 is MNHEY and CDR2 is SMNVEV in the germline V gene (reference sequence). V was cut by 3 bases and J by 2 bases, with 14 bases left in between. Here the CDR3 reads CASSLGWDKPYEQYF. CDR3 sequence (DNA): TGTGCCAGCAGTTTGGGTTGGGACAAACCCTACGAGCAGTACTTC.

The genes are TRBV6-1 and TRBJ2-5; D might be TRBD1 (5 bases). The J call may be in error: the DNA end matches TRBJ2-7 better. The germline gives CDR1 MNHNS, CDR2 SASEGT. The CDR3 contains 13 residues. In DNA, the CDR3 is TGTGCCAGCACATGGACACCAATCTACGAGCAGTACTTC. Amino acids: CASTWTPIYEQYF.

The chain is built from TRBV28 and TRBJ1-3; 8 positions agree with TRBD1. The CDR3 is 17 residues long. With 6 bases clipped from V and 4 bases from J, the junction kept 14 bases outside the gene matches. The germline V gene encodes CDR1 MDHEN and CDR2 SYDVKM. Written as DNA, the CDR3 is TGTGCCAGCAGCGAACAAACAGGGGGGTTTAGAGGAAACACCATATATTTT. Translation: CASSEQTGGFRGNTIYF.

The chain is built from TRBV7-3 and TRBJ2-1; 12 bases map to TRBD2. The V segment lost 4 bases and the J segment 8 bases; nucleotides outside the gene matches: 3. Germline V gene lookup returns CDR1 SGHTA and CDR2 FQGTGA. The CDR3 spans 14 residues. The CDR3 DNA reads TGTGCCAGCAGCTCTAGCGGGGGGGCTGATGAGCAGTTCTTC. It yields the protein CASSSSGGADEQFF. Together with reference TRBV7-3 and TRBJ2-1, the CDR3 gives the full variable domain: GAGVSQTPSNKVTEKGKYVELRCDPISGHTALYWYRQSLGQGPEFLIYFQGTGAADDSGLPNDRFFAVRPEGSVSTLKIQRTERGDSAVYLCASSSSGGADEQFFGPGTRLTVL.

The rearrangement links TRBV9 to TRBJ2-3; the match to TRBD1 covers 9 bases. Germline V lookup: CDR1 SGDLS, CDR2 YYNGEE. V lost 1 base to trimming and J lost 6 bases; unmatched junction nucleotides: 12. The CDR3 length is 17 residues. The chain's CDR3 is CASSVTGGASPLDTQYF. CDR3 DNA: TGTGCCAGCAGCGTAACAGGGGGCGCCTCCCCACTCGATACGCAGTATTTT.

The CDR3 DNA reads TGTGCCAGTAGAGAGACGACAGTCCTATATGGCTACACCTTC. It is translated as CASRETTVLYGYTF. J is TRBJ1-2 and V is TRBV19; TRBD1 is a possible D gene (5 bases). The CDR3 loop spans 14 amino acids. In germline, CDR1 is LNHDA, CDR2 SQIVND (reference sequence). Trimming cost V 6 bases and J 5 bases, with 16 bases left between them.

This clone was counted between two and nine times. The chain couples TRBV6-1 to TRBJ1-5; possibly TRBD1 for D (5 bases). This CDR3 comprises 14 residues. Between the trimmed V and J ends, which lost 6 bases and 1 base, there was a span of 10 bases. In germline, CDR1 is MNHNS, CDR2 SASEGT. This CDR3 reads CASSTTVSNQPQHF. The CDR3 DNA is TGTGCCAGCAGCACGACAGTCAGCAATCAGCCCCAGCATTTT.

This clone came up a few times. The gene calls are TRBV5-6 and TRBJ2-7; 7 bases agree with TRBD1. Losses at the gene ends were 0 bases for V and 12 bases for J; bases not matched to a gene: 6. This CDR3 is built from 12 residues. CDR1 and CDR2 from the germline V gene are SGHDT and YYEEEE. As DNA, the CDR3 is TGTGCCAGCAGCTTGGCAGAGACAGGGCGGTACTTC. Amino acid sequence: CASSLAETGRYF.

The rearrangement uses TRBV10-3 and TRBJ1-2; D gene ambiguous. This CDR3 comprises 11 residues. V gave up 9 bases and J gave up 5 bases, with 10 bases separating them. Germline V gene lookup returns CDR1 ENHRY and CDR2 SYGVKD. CDR3 amino acids: CAMGSYYGYTF. The CDR3, as DNA: TGTGCCATGGGCAGTTATTATGGCTACACCTTC.

The chain is built from TRBV19 and TRBJ1-1; D remains unclear. The CDR3 is 13 amino acids. V was trimmed by 10 bases and J by 4 bases, leaving 16 bases between them. CDR1 is LNHDA, CDR2 SQIVND, per germline (reference sequence). The CDR3, as DNA: TGTGCCACCGCGGAGGCTTGGGGCACTGAAGCTTTCTTT. This encodes CATAEAWGTEAFF.

The rearrangement joins TRBV28 to TRBJ1-4; D possibly corresponds to TRBD1 (5 bases). Germline V gives CDR1 MDHEN, CDR2 SYDVKM. This CDR3 is built from 13 residues. V was trimmed by 6 bases and J by 4 bases, leaving 9 bases between them. The CDR3 DNA reads as TGTGCCAGCAGCTGGCAGGGTAATGAAAAACTGTTTTTT. It yields the protein CASSWQGNEKLFF.

This clone was recorded once. The V gene is TRBV6-1, the J gene TRBJ1-3; possible D gene TRBD1, 6 bases. CDR3 length equals 13 residues. Germline V gives CDR1 MNHNS, CDR2 SASEGT. V lost 8 bases to trimming and J lost 4 bases, with 12 bases between them. The CDR3 DNA follows: TGTGCCAGCTCCCCAGGGGACGGAAACACCATATATTTT. Amino acid sequence: CASSPGDGNTIYF.

V and J are TRBV28 and TRBJ1-3; no definite D call. From germline, CDR1 is MDHEN and CDR2 SYDVKM. The length of the CDR3 is 15 residues. Trimming left V 5 bases short and J 0 bases short, with 11 bases between. The CDR3 protein is CASSPELSSGNTIYF. As DNA, the CDR3 is TGTGCCAGCAGTCCTGAGTTGTCCTCTGGAAACACCATATATTTT.

The rearrangement uses TRBV5-1 and TRBJ2-3; TRBD2 might be the D (5 bases). CDR3 length: 14 residues. The germline V and J ends were trimmed by 6 bases and 2 bases, with 13 bases remaining between them. Germline assignment: CDR1 SGHRS and CDR2 YFSETQ. CDR3 in amino acids: CASTFGSNTDTQYF. Written as DNA, the CDR3 is TGCGCCAGCACCTTTGGGAGTAACACAGATACGCAGTATTTT. Supplemented by reference TRBV5-1 and TRBJ2-3, the full variable domain reads KAGVTQTPRYLIKTRGQQVTLSCSPISGHRSVSWYQQTPGQGLQFLFEYFSETQRNKGNFPGRFSGRQFSNSRSEMNVSTLELGDSALYLCASTFGSNTDTQYFGPGTRLTVL.

The V call is TRBV2, the J call TRBJ2-5, with 11 bases matching TRBD2. V was clipped by 6 bases and J by 2 bases; unmatched bases: 5. This CDR3 has 15 amino acids. The V gene's germline CDR1 is SNHLY and CDR2 FYNNEI. The CDR3: CASSAGTSGQETQYF. CDR3 DNA sequence: TGTGCCAGCAGCGCGGGGACTAGCGGACAAGAGACCCAGTACTTC.

In its sample, this clone was seen a few times. The V gene is TRBV28, the J gene TRBJ2-3; 8 bases match TRBD2. Germline V CDR1 and CDR2: MDHEN, SYDVKM. The CDR3 is 17 residues long. J lost 4 bases, V lost 6 bases, and 15 bases had no gene match. CDR3 amino acids: CASSMNPGRAGADTQYF. CDR3 nucleotide sequence: TGTGCCAGCAGCATGAACCCCGGGAGGGCCGGTGCAGATACGCAGTATTTT.

The chain carries TRBV28 and TRBJ2-5; 10 nucleotides match TRBD1. Judging by the DNA end, TRBJ2-7 fits better; the J call may be wrong. Looked up from germline, CDR1 is MDHEN and CDR2 is SYDVKM. The length of the CDR3 is 15 residues. The CDR3 is CASSFGGDRGYEQYF. The CDR3 DNA follows: TGTGCCAGCAGTTTTGGCGGGGACAGGGGCTACGAGCAGTACTTC.